These 11 T cell receptor beta chains share one sample of origin, sequenced in a study of blood T cell repertoires in COVID-19. The repertoire was sequenced with immunoSEQ multiplex PCR; TCRdb's copy has only in-frame clones and lacks some. The table has roughly 400,000 clones, 90% seen once; the top ten hold around 0.6%. Sequencing input: PBMCs or T cells enriched from blood (not recorded which). These receptors all come from a man aged 18 to 30 who had recovered from COVID-19.

The chain joins TRBV7-9 to TRBJ2-1; perhaps TRBD1 as D (6 bases). The CDR3 consists of 16 residues. V was clipped by 7 bases and J by 7 bases, with 23 bases between them. CDR1 and CDR2 from the germline V gene are SEHNR and FQNEAQ (reference sequence). The CDR3 bases are TGTGCCAGCACCCCCCCCCTACCGGGACAACTAAATGAGCAGTTCTTC. Amino acids: CASTPPLPGQLNEQFF.

The CDR3 nucleotides are TGTGCCAGCAAAATTAGCGGAGCCCCAACAGATACGCAGTATTTT. Its translation: CASKISGAPTDTQYF. J is TRBJ2-3 and V is TRBV2, with D tentatively TRBD2 (6 bases). V was clipped by 7 bases and J by 3 bases, with 17 bases between them. Per germline, CDR1 SNHLY and CDR2 FYNNEI. CDR3 size: 15 residues.

The chain is built from TRBV3-1 (or the pseudogene TRBV3-2) and TRBJ1-5; perhaps TRBD1 as D (6 bases). Germline loops: CDR1 LGHDT, CDR2 YNNKEL (reference sequence). Trimming left V 1 base short and J 7 bases short, with 17 bases between. The CDR3 sequence is 16 residues long. The CDR3 sequence is CASSQGLGRGHQPQHF. CDR3 DNA sequence: TGTGCCAGCAGCCAAGGCCTGGGCAGGGGCCACCAGCCCCAGCATTTT.

The rearrangement joins TRBV9 to TRBJ1-4; 7 bases are shared with TRBD1. CDR1 and CDR2 (germline): SGDLS, YYNGEE. This CDR3 is 17 amino acids long. V was clipped by 1 base and J by 7 bases; unmatched bases: 13. CDR3 protein: CASSVRLTGNDPEKLFF. The CDR3 bases are TGTGCCAGCAGCGTACGTCTGACAGGGAACGATCCTGAAAAACTGTTTTTT.

The chain links TRBV5-1 to TRBJ2-5; 8 positions agree with TRBD2. Germline CDR1 and CDR2: SGHRS and YFSETQ. The CDR3 is 14 amino acids. V shed 4 bases and J 5 bases; nucleotides not matched to a gene: 7. The chain's CDR3 is CASSKGTREETQYF. For the CDR3, the DNA is TGCGCCAGCAGCAAAGGGACTAGAGAGGAGACCCAGTACTTC.

The chain uses TRBV28 and TRBJ1-1, with TRBD1 as a possible D gene (5 bases). The CDR3 runs to 11 residues. Per germline, CDR1 MDHEN and CDR2 SYDVKM. Trimming took 7 bases from V and 6 from J, leaving 9 bases between them. The DNA for the CDR3 is TGTGCCAGCATCGGGGGGGCTGAAGCTTTCTTT. Translation: CASIGGAEAFF.

The rearrangement links TRBV9 to TRBJ2-7, with 8 bases lining up with TRBD2. This CDR3 has 15 amino acids. The germline V gene has CDR1 SGDLS and CDR2 YYNGEE. The junction had 5 bases not matched to a gene; V was cut back by 0 bases and J by 3 bases. The CDR3 region is CASSVVGLAGYEQYF. The CDR3 coding sequence is TGTGCCAGCAGCGTAGTAGGTCTAGCGGGCTACGAGCAGTACTTC.

This clone was observed once. Other DNA sequences in the same sample also yield this CDR3. The V gene is TRBV5-1, the J gene TRBJ2-7, with 11 nucleotides matching TRBD2. Germline assignment: CDR1 SGHRS and CDR2 YFSETQ. CDR3 size: 15 residues. The trim removed 0 bases at V and 3 bases at J, leaving 2 bases unmatched. The CDR3 loop is CASSLVTSGSYEQYF. Here the CDR3 DNA reads TGCGCCAGCAGCTTGGTAACTAGCGGGAGCTACGAGCAGTACTTC.

The V call is TRBV29-1, the J call TRBJ2-5; 9 bases are a match to TRBD1. Losses at the gene ends were 3 bases for V and 4 bases for J; bases not matched to a gene: 6. There are 14 residues in the CDR3. Germline loops: CDR1 SQVTM, CDR2 ANQGSEA. The CDR3 reads CSVDGTGLSETQYF. The CDR3 DNA reads as TGCAGCGTTGACGGGACAGGGCTTTCAGAGACCCAGTACTTC.

The V call is TRBV3-1 (or the pseudogene TRBV3-2), the J call TRBJ2-5, with 7 bases identical to TRBD2. In germline, CDR1 is LGHDT, CDR2 YNNKEL (reference sequence). V shed 2 bases and J 6 bases; nucleotides not matched to a gene: 6. The CDR3 contains 14 residues. This CDR3 reads CASSQRAGWKTQYF. The CDR3 DNA reads as TGTGCCAGCAGCCAAAGAGCGGGGTGGAAGACCCAGTACTTC.

V and J are TRBV5-1 and TRBJ2-3; 7 bases are shared with TRBD2. With 4 bases clipped from V and 3 bases from J, the junction kept 11 bases outside the gene matches. Germline V lookup: CDR1 SGHRS, CDR2 YFSETQ. The CDR3 loop spans 16 amino acids. The CDR3 DNA reads as TGCGCCAGCAGCCCCTTGGCGGGAGCAGAGACAGATACGCAGTATTTT. Translating it yields CASSPLAGAETDTQYF.